One sample yielded the 29 T cell receptor beta chains listed below, sequenced in a study of T cell responses to AZD1222 COVID-19 vaccine. Generated by immunoSEQ multiplex PCR, the TCRdb table keeps only in-frame clones and is missing some. The sample has some 99,000 clones, 70% to 90% seen once. The sample was peripheral blood, taken 28 days after the second AZD1222 dose. The origin of the receptors is an adult who received the AZD1222 COVID-19 vaccine.

This clone was seen only once. This chain joins TRBV6-5 and TRBJ2-2; D might be TRBD1 or TRBD2, each matching 5 bases. Trimming took 2 bases from V and 1 from J, leaving 8 bases between them. This CDR3 contains 15 residues. The germline V gene encodes CDR1 MNHEY and CDR2 SVGAGI. The DNA for the CDR3 is TGTGCCAGCAGTTACGGGACGGTGAACACCGGGGAGCTGTTTTTT. Translated: CASSYGTVNTGELFF.

V usage is TRBV27 and J usage is TRBJ1-1; the D gene is possibly TRBD1 (5 bases). Per the germline V gene, CDR1 is MNHEY and CDR2 is SMNVEV (reference sequence). Trimming removed 2 bases at V and 2 bases at J, with 12 bases between. The CDR3 sequence is 15 residues long. The CDR3 DNA is TGTGCCAGCAGTTTAGGCTCGACAGTCAACACTGAAGCTTTCTTT. Protein product: CASSLGSTVNTEAFF.

J is TRBJ2-2 and V is TRBV9; either TRBD1 or TRBD2 may fit D (5 bases each). Trimming left V 6 bases short and J 1 base short, with 10 bases between. Per the germline V gene, CDR1 is SGDLS and CDR2 is YYNGEE. The CDR3 contains 14 residues. The CDR3 DNA reads TGTGCCAGCAACTGGGACGGGAACACCGGGGAGCTGTTTTTT. Encoded protein: CASNWDGNTGELFF. Variable domain in full (rest from reference TRBV9 and TRBJ2-2): DSGVTQTPKHLITATGQRVTLRCSPRSGDLSVYWYQQSLDQGLQFLIQYYNGEERAKGNILERFSAQQFPDLHSELNLSSLELGDSALYFCASNWDGNTGELFFGEGSRLTVL.

The J gene is TRBJ2-3, the V gene TRBV28, with TRBD1 matching over 9 bases. The ends lost 4 bases at V and 10 bases at J; junction bases unmatched: 12. CDR1 MDHEN and CDR2 SYDVKM come from the germline V gene. The CDR3 totals 15 residues. This CDR3 is CASSSGTGRATAQYF. In nucleotides, the CDR3 is TGTGCCAGCAGTTCCGGGACAGGGAGGGCTACGGCGCAGTATTTT.

There are a few counts of this clone. CDR3 bases: TGTGCCAGCTCACCCACATGGGGTGGGGGATGGACTGAAGCTTTCTTT. Translation gives CASSPTWGGGWTEAFF. The chain is built from TRBV18 and TRBJ1-1, with a tentative D call TRBD1 (5 bases). Trimming took 3 bases from V and 5 from J, leaving 19 bases between them. Germline assignment: CDR1 KGHSH and CDR2 LQKENI. The CDR3 extends over 16 amino acids. Full variable domain (outside the CDR3, taken from reference TRBV18 and TRBJ1-1): NAGVMQNPRHLVRRRGQEARLRCSPMKGHSHVYWYRQLPEEGLKFMVYLQKENIIDESGMPKERFSAEFPKEGPSILRIQQVVRGDSAAYFCASSPTWGGGWTEAFFGQGTRLTVV.

The count of this clone is one. This chain joins TRBV7-9 and TRBJ2-1, with 11 bases matching TRBD2. Germline CDR1 SEHNR, CDR2 FQNEAQ (reference sequence). The ends lost 1 base at V and 7 bases at J; junction bases unmatched: 3. CDR3 length: 15 amino acids. The CDR3 bases are TGTGCCAGCAGCTTAGTGAGACTAGCGGGGAATGAGCAGTTCTTC. Its protein product is CASSLVRLAGNEQFF.

The chain employs TRBV19 and TRBJ1-5, with 12 positions matching TRBD1. In germline, CDR1 is LNHDA, CDR2 SQIVND (reference sequence). The trim removed 4 bases at V and 12 bases at J, leaving 16 bases unmatched. This CDR3 comprises 17 residues. CDR3 region: CASSTAGTGGGGKGQHF. The DNA for the CDR3 is TGTGCCAGTAGTACTGCCGGGACAGGGGGCGGAGGAAAGGGCCAGCATTTT. Filled out from reference TRBV19 and TRBJ1-5, the complete variable domain reads DGGITQSPKYLFRKEGQNVTLSCEQNLNHDAMYWYRQDPGQGLRLIYYSQIVNDFQKGDIAEGYSVSREKKESFPLTVTSAQKNPTAFYLCASSTAGTGGGGKGQHFGDGTRLSIL.

The rearrangement links TRBV5-1 to TRBJ1-4; weak D call: TRBD1 (6 bases). This CDR3 is built from 14 residues. The V and J ends lost 9 bases and 4 bases respectively, with 16 bases between them. Germline-derived CDR1 and CDR2 are SGHRS and YFSETQ. CDR3 in DNA: TGCGCCACCACGGACAGCCCGGGTAATGAAAAACTGTTTTTT. This translates into CATTDSPGNEKLFF.

The V call is TRBV25-1, the J call TRBJ2-5; 13 nucleotides align to TRBD2. CDR1 and CDR2 from the germline V gene are MGHDK and SYGVNS. The CDR3 consists of 18 residues. The V and J ends lost 6 bases and 5 bases, in that order; junction bases with no gene match: 15. CDR3 in amino acids: CASRSLLAGGTLEETQYF. The CDR3 region has the DNA TGTGCCAGCAGATCCCTACTAGCGGGAGGGACCCTAGAGGAGACCCAGTACTTC.

The chain joins TRBV7-9 to TRBJ2-3, with D unclear. V was clipped by 1 base and J by 0 bases, with 8 bases between them. Germline V gives CDR1 SEHNR, CDR2 FQNEAQ (reference sequence). The CDR3 runs to 15 residues. CDR3 sequence: CASSLGVSSTDTQYF. In nucleotides, the CDR3 is TGTGCCAGCAGCTTAGGGGTTTCTAGCACAGATACGCAGTATTTT.

The rearrangement links TRBV2 to TRBJ2-1; tentatively, D is TRBD1 (6 bases). The V gene lost 8 bases and the J gene lost 2 bases, with 13 bases spanning the gap. CDR3 size: 14 residues. Germline lookup yields CDR1 SNHLY and CDR2 FYNNEI. CDR3 coding DNA: TGTGCCAGCGAAGGGGGTAGCGCCTACAATGAGCAGTTCTTC. Translation: CASEGGSAYNEQFF.

CDR3 nucleotide sequence: TGTGCCAGCAGCTTTGGACTAGCGGGAGGGAGCTCCTACGAGCAGTACTTC. It translates to CASSFGLAGGSSYEQYF. V and J are TRBV7-2 and TRBJ2-7, with 15 nucleotides matching TRBD2. The CDR3 has 17 residues. Germline V CDR1 and CDR2: SGHTA, FQGNSA. The V and J ends lost 3 bases and 0 bases, in that order; junction bases with no gene match: 3.

This clone was observed a handful of times. J is TRBJ1-3 and V is TRBV5-5; TRBD1 might be the D (5 bases). The germline gives CDR1 SGHKS, CDR2 YYEKEE (reference sequence). V lost 9 bases and J 0 bases, leaving 13 bases between the germline ends. CDR3 length equals 14 residues. This CDR3 reads CATAWGSSGNTIYF. CDR3 nucleotides: TGTGCCACGGCTTGGGGGAGCTCTGGAAACACCATATATTTT.

This clone was detected a few times. The V and J genes are TRBV14 and TRBJ2-2; a possible D gene is TRBD1 (6 bases). This CDR3 has 15 residues. Trimming stripped 4 bases from V and 4 bases from J, with 13 bases between. Germline CDR1 is SGHDN and CDR2 is FVKESK. The CDR3 region has the DNA TGTGCCAGCAGCCGTGTGGGGGCGCCCACCGGGGAGCTGTTTTTT. This codes for CASSRVGAPTGELFF.

The CDR3 spells CASSYERGPYEQYF. CDR3 coding DNA: TGTGCCAGCAGTTACGAACGGGGGCCCTACGAGCAGTACTTC. The chain carries TRBV6-2 or TRBV6-3 and TRBJ2-7; D tentatively reads TRBD1 or TRBD2 (6 bases each). Trimming stripped 2 bases from V and 2 bases from J, with 10 bases between. This CDR3 is built from 14 residues. CDR1 MNHEY and CDR2 SVGEGT come from the germline V gene.

The rearrangement uses TRBV6-5 and TRBJ2-3, with D perhaps TRBD1 or TRBD2 (5 bases each). The length of the CDR3 is 12 residues. V was pared by 6 bases and J by 7 bases, with 11 bases between. Germline V gene data show CDR1 as MNHEY and CDR2 as SVGAGI. In nucleotides, the CDR3 is TGTGCCAGCAGGGGGCTAGCAAATACGCAGTATTTT. Amino acid sequence: CASRGLANTQYF.

The chain links TRBV2 to TRBJ1-1; D perhaps matches TRBD1 (6 bases). CDR3 size: 13 residues. V gave up 6 bases and J gave up 0 bases, with 8 bases separating them. The germline CDR1 and CDR2 sequences are SNHLY and FYNNEI. CDR3 sequence: CASRQGLNTEAFF. The CDR3 DNA follows: TGTGCCAGCAGACAGGGCTTGAACACTGAAGCTTTCTTT. The full variable domain, with the rest looked up from reference TRBV2 and TRBJ1-1, is EPEVTQTPSHQVTQMGQEVILRCVPISNHLYFYWYRQILGQKVEFLVSFYNNEISEKSEIFDDQFSVERPDGSNFTLKIRSTKLEDSAMYFCASRQGLNTEAFFGQGTRLTVV.

This sequence joins TRBV19 and TRBJ1-4; 7 positions match TRBD1. Germline CDR1 and CDR2: LNHDA and SQIVND (reference sequence). The CDR3 spans 14 residues. Trimming at V came to 3 bases and at J to 7 bases, leaving 5 bases not matched to a gene. The CDR3: CASSMGTAPEKLFF. The CDR3 DNA follows: TGTGCCAGTAGTATGGGGACAGCTCCTGAAAAACTGTTTTTT.

This chain links TRBV9 with TRBJ2-7; TRBD1 aligns across 8 bases. The length of the CDR3 is 14 residues. Germline V gives CDR1 SGDLS, CDR2 YYNGEE. The V gene end was trimmed by 3 bases and the J gene end by 5 bases; junction bases not matched to a gene: 7. The CDR3 is CASSEGRGRDEQYF. In DNA, the CDR3 is TGTGCCAGCAGCGAGGGCAGGGGGCGCGACGAGCAGTACTTC.

The chain combines TRBV21-1 with TRBJ1-4; TRBD1, the D gene given by the table, was not confirmed from the DNA. TRBV21-1 is a pseudogene locus. This CDR3 comprises 19 residues. The CDR3 DNA reads TGTGCCAGCAGTCCTTACTTACCGGGACAGGGAACAACTAATGAAAAACTGTTTTTT. Amino acid sequence: CASSPYLPGQGTTNEKLFF.

The rearrangement joins TRBV29-1 to TRBJ1-2; D unclear. V was clipped by 4 bases and J by 8 bases, with 11 bases between them. CDR1 and CDR2 (germline): SQVTM, ANQGSEA. The CDR3 loop spans 11 amino acids. The CDR3 region is CSVVRGGGYTF. The DNA of the CDR3 is TGCAGCGTTGTTCGGGGTGGCGGCTACACCTTC.

V is TRBV9 and J is TRBJ1-3; tentatively, D is TRBD1 (5 bases). CDR1 and CDR2 from the germline V gene are SGDLS and YYNGEE. CDR3 length: 15 residues. V lost 7 bases and J 3 bases, leaving 17 bases between the germline ends. CDR3 residues: CASAPLQGYGNTIYF. The DNA of the CDR3 is TGTGCCAGCGCGCCCCTTCAGGGTTATGGAAACACCATATATTTT. Supplemented by reference TRBV9 and TRBJ1-3, the full variable domain reads DSGVTQTPKHLITATGQRVTLRCSPRSGDLSVYWYQQSLDQGLQFLIQYYNGEERAKGNILERFSAQQFPDLHSELNLSSLELGDSALYFCASAPLQGYGNTIYFGEGSWLTVV.

The V call is TRBV6-6, the J call TRBJ1-5, with D perhaps TRBD1 (5 bases). The V and J ends lost 5 bases and 4 bases respectively, with 24 bases between them. Germline assignment: CDR1 MNHNY and CDR2 SVGAGI (reference sequence). The CDR3 loop spans 18 amino acids. The CDR3 sequence: CASSPALPGPQVNQPQHF. The CDR3 coding sequence is TGTGCCAGCAGTCCGGCGCTCCCGGGACCTCAAGTTAATCAGCCCCAGCATTTT.

Comments on this clone: Other nucleotide sequences in the sample specify the same CDR3. The rearrangement joins TRBV9 to TRBJ1-3; D gene unclear. Germline assignment: CDR1 SGDLS and CDR2 YYNGEE. There are 14 residues in the CDR3. V gave up 0 bases and J gave up 2 bases, with 6 bases separating them. The CDR3: CASSVGGTGNTIYF. CDR3 coding DNA: TGTGCCAGCAGCGTAGGGGGTACTGGAAACACCATATATTTT.

CDR3 nucleotides: TGTGCCAGCTCCCTCGTGGGTGAAAAACTGTTTTTT. Protein product: CASSLVGEKLFF. The J gene is TRBJ1-4, the V gene TRBV12-3 or TRBV12-4; D gene ambiguous. CDR3 length: 12 residues. Trimming took 8 bases from V and 7 from J, leaving 11 bases between them.

The V call is TRBV7-9, the J call TRBJ1-1; D is uncertain. V lost 1 base and J lost 8, with 11 bases in between. The CDR3 is 13 residues long. The germline gives CDR1 SEHNR, CDR2 FQNEAQ (reference sequence). CDR3 in amino acids: CASSLDSGIEAFF. CDR3 sequence (DNA): TGTGCCAGCAGCTTAGACTCGGGGATAGAAGCTTTCTTT.

This rearrangement joins TRBV7-8 to TRBJ1-5; TRBD1 agrees at 9 bases. This CDR3 spans 14 amino acids. V was clipped by 6 bases and J by 4 bases; unmatched bases: 4. Germline lookup yields CDR1 SGHVS and CDR2 FQNEAQ. CDR3 coding DNA: TGTGCCAGCAGGGCCGGGACAGGGAATCAGCCCCAGCATTTT. It specifies CASRAGTGNQPQHF.

The chain recombines TRBV28 with TRBJ2-5; D is unresolved. With 6 bases removed from V and 5 bases from J, the gap between germline ends came to 16 bases. This CDR3 region has 14 residues. Germline CDR1 reads MDHEN; CDR2 reads SYDVKM. The chain's CDR3 is CASSTWTPAETQYF. CDR3 in DNA: TGTGCCAGCAGCACATGGACCCCAGCGGAGACCCAGTACTTC.

This clone was picked up a small number of times. The chain uses TRBV15 and TRBJ2-1, with TRBD1 identical over 9 bases. The CDR3 contains 15 residues. The V and J ends lost 1 base and 3 bases, in that order; junction bases with no gene match: 1. Germline values: CDR1 LNHNV, CDR2 YYDKDF (reference sequence). In nucleotides, the CDR3 is TGTGCCACCAGCAGAGGGACAGGGGACTACAATGAGCAGTTCTTC. Translating gives CATSRGTGDYNEQFF. Full variable domain (remainder filled in from reference TRBV15 and TRBJ2-1): DAMVIQNPRYQVTQFGKPVTLSCSQTLNHNVMYWYQQKSSQAPKLLFHYYDKDFNNEADTPDNFQSRRPNTSFCFLDIRSPGLGDTAMYLCATSRGTGDYNEQFFGPGTRLTVL.